This TCR beta chain originates from a study of blood T cell repertoires in COVID-19. Study as a whole: COVID-19 samples from acute and convalescent phases originated in the United States, Italy and Spain. PBMCs, B-cell-depleted T cells, or T cells were the source of the cDNA or gDNA that made up the material.

Original handling: Reference gene primer amplification in the assay estimated nucleated cell counts. Generated by immunoSEQ multiplex PCR, the TCRdb table keeps only in-frame clones and is missing some. V, J and clone size are taken as reported in that table, and D and trimming were inferred from the DNA itself. The table includes 200,000 to 250,000 clones, around 84% detected once. The source material was peripheral blood. This TCR came from a man aged 25-40 years with active or convalescent COVID-19.

For the CDR3, the DNA is TGTGCCAGCAGCCAGGGAGGGGCGGATGAAAAACTGTTTTTT. Translating gives CASSQGGADEKLFF. J is TRBJ1-4 and V is TRBV7-2; D perhaps matches TRBD1 (5 bases). The V gene's germline CDR1 is SGHTA and CDR2 FQGNSA. The V and J ends lost 5 bases and 6 bases respectively, with 13 bases between them. The CDR3 consists of 14 residues.